Given below is one T cell receptor beta chain in context. There are a few counts of this clone. Its antigen remains undetermined. A read error may produce the germline difference seen at one junction end. The library relied on the immunoSEQ multiplex PCR assay. In its TCRdb copy, this immuneACCESS table keeps in-frame sequences only and misses some clones. Where compared with another copy, unresolved V genes explain less than half of these, and the others have no known cause. This sample holds tens of thousands of clones; roughly 84% were observed only once. The biggest ten clones account for around 15% of the sample. The data were taken from a study of control samples from healthy donors and cancer patients (dated by TCRdb to between 2020 and 2021). Its CDR3 holds 15 amino acids, cysteine through phenylalanine. Only the CDR3 portion is preserved as DNA: 45 bases, with reading frame beginning at the first base. According to the germline V gene, CDR1 reads SGHDT and CDR2 reads YYEEEE.

This clonotype originated in a man aged 50-59 years in good health. The rearrangement joined TRBV5-6 to TRBJ2-7; 10 bases in the junction line up with TRBD2. Material: blood. In nucleotide form, the sequence is TGTGCCAGCAGTCGATCCTTCACTAGCGGGGCCCCGTCGCGCTTC. Its amino acids are CASSRSFTSGAPSRF.